This T cell receptor beta chain was identified during a study of OX40 agonist ivuxolimab in advanced cancers. Assay: immunoSEQ multiplex PCR; the TCRdb copy retains only in-frame clones and omits some. The sample consists of some 74,000 clones, roughly 91% of them appearing once. The length of the CDR3 is 13 residues. The germline V gene has CDR1 LGHNA and CDR2 YNFKEQ. V was trimmed by 4 bases and J by 5 bases, leaving 9 bases between them. The TCR sequence derives from an adult with an advanced solid tumor such as melanoma, head and neck, liver or kidney cancer. This sample comprised CD4+ or CD8+ T cells sorted from blood, obtained in a trial of the OX40 agonist ivuxolimab. This chain uses TRBV4-2 with TRBJ1-5, with a weak D call TRBD1 (6 bases). The CDR3 nucleotides are TGTGCCAGCAGCCCTTACAGGGATCAGCCCCAGCATTTT. This encodes CASSPYRDQPQHF.